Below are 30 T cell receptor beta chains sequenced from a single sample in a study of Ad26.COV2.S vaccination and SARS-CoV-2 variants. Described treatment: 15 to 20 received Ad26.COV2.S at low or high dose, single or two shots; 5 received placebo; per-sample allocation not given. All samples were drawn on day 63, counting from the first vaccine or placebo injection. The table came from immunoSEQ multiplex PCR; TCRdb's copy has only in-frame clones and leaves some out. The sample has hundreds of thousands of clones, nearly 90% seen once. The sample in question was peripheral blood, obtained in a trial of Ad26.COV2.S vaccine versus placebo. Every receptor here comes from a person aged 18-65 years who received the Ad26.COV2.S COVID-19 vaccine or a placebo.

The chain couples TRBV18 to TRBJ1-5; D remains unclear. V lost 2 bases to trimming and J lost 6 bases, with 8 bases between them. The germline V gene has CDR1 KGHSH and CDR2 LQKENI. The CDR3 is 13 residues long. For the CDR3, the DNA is TGTGCCAGCTCACCATTGGGAGCTCAGCCCCAGCATTTT. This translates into CASSPLGAQPQHF.

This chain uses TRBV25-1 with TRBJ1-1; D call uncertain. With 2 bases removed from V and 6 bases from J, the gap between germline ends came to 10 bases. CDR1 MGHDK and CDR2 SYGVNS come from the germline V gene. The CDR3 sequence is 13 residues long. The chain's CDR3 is CASSEAGLAEAFF. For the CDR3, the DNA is TGTGCCAGCAGTGAAGCAGGTTTAGCTGAAGCTTTCTTT.

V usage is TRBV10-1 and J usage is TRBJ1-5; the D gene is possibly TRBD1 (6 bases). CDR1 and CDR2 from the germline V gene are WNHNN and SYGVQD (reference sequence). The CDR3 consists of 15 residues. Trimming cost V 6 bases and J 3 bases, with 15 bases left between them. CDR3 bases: TGCGCCAGCAGGGCCTACAGGGCATTCAATCAGCCCCAGCATTTT. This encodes CASRAYRAFNQPQHF.

CDR3 amino acids: CASSLGQGRYTF. CDR3 DNA sequence: TGTGCCAGCAGTTTAGGACAGGGACGCTACACCTTC. The chain recombines TRBV28 with TRBJ1-2, with TRBD1 matching 8 bases. The ends lost 2 bases at V and 9 bases at J; junction bases unmatched: 2. The CDR3 contains 12 residues. Looked up from germline, CDR1 is MDHEN and CDR2 is SYDVKM.

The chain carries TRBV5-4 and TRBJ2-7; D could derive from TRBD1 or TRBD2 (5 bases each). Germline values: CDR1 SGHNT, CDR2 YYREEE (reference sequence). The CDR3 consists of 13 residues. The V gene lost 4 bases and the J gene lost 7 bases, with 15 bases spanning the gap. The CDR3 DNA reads TGTGCCAGCAGCCGGGACCCGTCCAATGAGCAGTACTTC. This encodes CASSRDPSNEQYF.

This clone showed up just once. In nucleotides, the CDR3 is TGTGCCAGCTATTTCGAAACCATCTCTGGGGCCAACGTCCTGACTTTC. It yields the protein CASYFETISGANVLTF. The chain combines TRBV7-8 with TRBJ2-6; D remains unclear. V dropped 8 bases and J dropped 0 bases, with 14 bases sitting between them. The CDR3 spans 16 residues. The germline V gene encodes CDR1 SGHVS and CDR2 FQNEAQ.

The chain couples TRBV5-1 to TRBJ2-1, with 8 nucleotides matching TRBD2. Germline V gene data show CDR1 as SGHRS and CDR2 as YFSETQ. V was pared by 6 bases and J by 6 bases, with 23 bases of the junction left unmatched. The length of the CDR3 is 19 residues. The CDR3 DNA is TGCGCCAGCAAGCGCCAGACTAGCGCGGCTGGAGTCGGGTTCAATGAGCAGTTCTTC. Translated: CASKRQTSAAGVGFNEQFF.

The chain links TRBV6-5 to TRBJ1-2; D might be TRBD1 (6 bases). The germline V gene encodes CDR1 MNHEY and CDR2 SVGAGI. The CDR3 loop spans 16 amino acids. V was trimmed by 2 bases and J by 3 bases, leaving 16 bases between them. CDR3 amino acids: CASSYSPSGGHYGYTF. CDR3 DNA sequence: TGTGCCAGCAGTTACAGTCCCAGCGGGGGCCACTATGGCTACACCTTC.

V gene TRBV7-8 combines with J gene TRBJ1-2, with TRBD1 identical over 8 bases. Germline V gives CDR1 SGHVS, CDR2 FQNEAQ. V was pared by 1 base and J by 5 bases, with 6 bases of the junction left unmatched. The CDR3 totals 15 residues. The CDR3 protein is CASSLEVRGPYGYTF. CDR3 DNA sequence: TGTGCCAGCAGCTTAGAGGTCAGGGGGCCATATGGCTACACCTTC.

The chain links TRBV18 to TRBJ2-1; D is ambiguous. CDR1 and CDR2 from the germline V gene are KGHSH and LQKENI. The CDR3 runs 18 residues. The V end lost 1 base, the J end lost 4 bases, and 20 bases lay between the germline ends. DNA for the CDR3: TGTGCCAGCTCACCACTAAGTATTTTGGGTCAGATTTACAATGAGCAGTTCTTC. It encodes CASSPLSILGQIYNEQFF.

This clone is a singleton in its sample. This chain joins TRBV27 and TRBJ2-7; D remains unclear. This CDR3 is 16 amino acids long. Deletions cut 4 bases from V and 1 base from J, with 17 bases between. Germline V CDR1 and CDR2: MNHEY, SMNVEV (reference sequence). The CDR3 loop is CASSYSLGLISYEQYF. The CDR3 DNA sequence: TGTGCCAGCAGTTATTCTTTGGGGTTAATTTCCTACGAGCAGTACTTC.

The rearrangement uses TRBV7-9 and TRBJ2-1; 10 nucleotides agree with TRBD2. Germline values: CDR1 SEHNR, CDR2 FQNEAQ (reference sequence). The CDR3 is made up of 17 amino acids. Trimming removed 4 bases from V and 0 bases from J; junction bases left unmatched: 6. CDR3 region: CASSSRTSGSSYNEQFF. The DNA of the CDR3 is TGTGCCAGCAGCTCCAGGACTAGCGGAAGCTCCTACAATGAGCAGTTCTTC.

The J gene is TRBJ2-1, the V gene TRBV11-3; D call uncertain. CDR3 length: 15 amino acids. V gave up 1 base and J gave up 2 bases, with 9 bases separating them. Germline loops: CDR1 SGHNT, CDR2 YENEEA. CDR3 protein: CASSLGGLTYNEQFF. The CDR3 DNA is TGTGCCAGCAGCTTAGGTGGGCTTACCTACAATGAGCAGTTCTTC.

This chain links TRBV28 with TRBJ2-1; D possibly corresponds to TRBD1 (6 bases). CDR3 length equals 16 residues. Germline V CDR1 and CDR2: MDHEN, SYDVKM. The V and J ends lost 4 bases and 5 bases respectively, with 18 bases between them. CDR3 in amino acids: CASSSPRVGAHNEQFF. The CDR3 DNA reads TGTGCCAGCAGTTCGCCTCGGGTGGGGGCTCACAATGAGCAGTTCTTC.

CDR3 bases: TGTGCCAGCAGCCCCAGGGGCGGGAATCACAATGAGCAGTTCTTC. This encodes CASSPRGGNHNEQFF. This chain links TRBV3-1 (or the pseudogene TRBV3-2) with TRBJ2-1, with D perhaps assigned TRBD1 or TRBD2 (6 bases each). V was pared by 4 bases and J by 5 bases, with 15 bases between. Germline loops: CDR1 LGHDT, CDR2 YNNKEL (reference sequence). This CDR3 region has 15 residues.

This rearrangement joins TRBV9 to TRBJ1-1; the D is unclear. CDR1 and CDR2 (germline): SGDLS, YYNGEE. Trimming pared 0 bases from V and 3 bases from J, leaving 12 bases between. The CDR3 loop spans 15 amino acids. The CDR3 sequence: CASSVEAAGYTEAFF. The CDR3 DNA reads TGTGCCAGCAGCGTAGAGGCGGCCGGTTACACTGAAGCTTTCTTT.

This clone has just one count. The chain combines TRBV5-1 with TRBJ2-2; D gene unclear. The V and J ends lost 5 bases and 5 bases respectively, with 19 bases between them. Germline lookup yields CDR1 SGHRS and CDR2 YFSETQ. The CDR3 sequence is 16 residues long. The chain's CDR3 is CASRKILDGKTGELFF. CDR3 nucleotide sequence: TGCGCCAGCAGAAAAATTTTGGACGGAAAAACCGGGGAGCTGTTTTTT.

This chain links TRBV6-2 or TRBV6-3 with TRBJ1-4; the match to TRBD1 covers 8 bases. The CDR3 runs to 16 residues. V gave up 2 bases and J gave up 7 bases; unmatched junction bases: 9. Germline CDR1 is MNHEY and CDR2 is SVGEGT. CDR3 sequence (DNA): TGTGCCAGCAGTTACAGTTCCGACAGGGGATCTGAAAAACTGTTTTTT. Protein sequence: CASSYSSDRGSEKLFF.

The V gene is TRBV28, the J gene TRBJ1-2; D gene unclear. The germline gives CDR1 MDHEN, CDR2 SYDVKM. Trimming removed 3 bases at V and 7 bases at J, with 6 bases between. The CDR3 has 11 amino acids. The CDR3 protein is CASSLGGGYTF. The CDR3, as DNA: TGTGCCAGCAGTTTGGGCGGTGGCTACACCTTC.

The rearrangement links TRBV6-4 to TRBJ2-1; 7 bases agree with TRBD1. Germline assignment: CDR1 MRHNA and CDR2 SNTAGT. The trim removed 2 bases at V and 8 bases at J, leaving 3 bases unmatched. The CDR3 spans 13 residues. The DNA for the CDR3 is TGTGCCAGCAGTGACAGGGGGCGCGATGAGCAGTTCTTC. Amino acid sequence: CASSDRGRDEQFF.

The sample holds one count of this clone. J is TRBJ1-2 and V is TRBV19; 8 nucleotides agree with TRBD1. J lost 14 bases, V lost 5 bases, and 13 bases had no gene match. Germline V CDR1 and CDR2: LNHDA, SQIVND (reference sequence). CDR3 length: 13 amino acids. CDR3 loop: CASSDSGQGRRTF. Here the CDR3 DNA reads TGTGCCAGTAGTGACTCCGGACAGGGAAGAAGAACCTTC.

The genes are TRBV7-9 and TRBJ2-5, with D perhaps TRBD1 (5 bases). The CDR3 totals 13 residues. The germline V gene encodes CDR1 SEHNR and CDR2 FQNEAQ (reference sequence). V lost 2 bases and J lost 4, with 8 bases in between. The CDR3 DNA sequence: TGTGCCAGCAGCTTAAGGGGAACAGAGACCCAGTACTTC. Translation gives CASSLRGTETQYF.

CDR3 region: CASSPGTSGGAGSYNEQFF. In DNA form, the CDR3 reads TGTGCCAGCAGTCCCGGGACTAGCGGGGGGGCTGGGTCCTACAATGAGCAGTTCTTC. This rearrangement joins TRBV6-2 or TRBV6-3 to TRBJ2-1, with 16 bases identical to TRBD2. This CDR3 contains 19 residues. Per germline, CDR1 MNHEY and CDR2 SVGEGT. V shed 5 bases and J 1 base; nucleotides not matched to a gene: 8.

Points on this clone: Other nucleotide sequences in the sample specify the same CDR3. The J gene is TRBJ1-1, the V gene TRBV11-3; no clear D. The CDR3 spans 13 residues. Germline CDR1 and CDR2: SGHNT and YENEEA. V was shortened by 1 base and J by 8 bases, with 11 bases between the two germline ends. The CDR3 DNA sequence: TGTGCCAGCAGCTTAGTGGTGGGGAGCGAAGCTTTCTTT. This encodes CASSLVVGSEAFF.

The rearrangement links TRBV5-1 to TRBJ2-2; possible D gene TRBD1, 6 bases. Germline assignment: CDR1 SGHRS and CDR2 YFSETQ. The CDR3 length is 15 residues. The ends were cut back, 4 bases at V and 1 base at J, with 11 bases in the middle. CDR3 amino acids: CASSRDTKNTGELFF. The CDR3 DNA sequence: TGCGCCAGCAGCAGGGACACGAAGAACACCGGGGAGCTGTTTTTT.

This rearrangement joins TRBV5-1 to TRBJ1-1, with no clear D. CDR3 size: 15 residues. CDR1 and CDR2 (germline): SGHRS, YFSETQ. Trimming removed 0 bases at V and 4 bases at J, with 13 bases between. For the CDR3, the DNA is TGCGCCAGCAGCTTGGATCCGGGGAGCGTCACTGAAGCTTTCTTT. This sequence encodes CASSLDPGSVTEAFF.

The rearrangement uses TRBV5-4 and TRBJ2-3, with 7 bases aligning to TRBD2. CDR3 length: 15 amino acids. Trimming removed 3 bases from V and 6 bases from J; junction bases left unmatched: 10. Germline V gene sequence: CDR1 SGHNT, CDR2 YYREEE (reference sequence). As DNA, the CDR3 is TGTGCCAGCAGCTCAACCTTAACCGGGGGGGATACGCAGTATTTT. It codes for CASSSTLTGGDTQYF.

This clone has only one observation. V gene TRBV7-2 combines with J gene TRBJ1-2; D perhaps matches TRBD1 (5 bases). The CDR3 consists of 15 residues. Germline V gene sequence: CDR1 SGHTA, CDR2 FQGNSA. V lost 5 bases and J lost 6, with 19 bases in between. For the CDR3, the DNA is TGTGCCAGCAGCCGGATGGGGCCCCTGTCCGATGGCTACACCTTC. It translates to CASSRMGPLSDGYTF.

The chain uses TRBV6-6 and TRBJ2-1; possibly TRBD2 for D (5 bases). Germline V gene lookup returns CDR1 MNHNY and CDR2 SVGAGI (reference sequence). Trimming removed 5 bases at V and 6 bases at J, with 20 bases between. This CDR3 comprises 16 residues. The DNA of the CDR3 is TGTGCCAGCAGTGCTTCACGAGGCGAGGGAAGCAATGAGCAGTTCTTC. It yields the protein CASSASRGEGSNEQFF.

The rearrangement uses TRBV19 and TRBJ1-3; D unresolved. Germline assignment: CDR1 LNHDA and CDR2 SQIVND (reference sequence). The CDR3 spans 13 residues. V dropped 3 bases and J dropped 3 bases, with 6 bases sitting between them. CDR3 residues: CASSIGRGNTIYF. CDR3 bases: TGTGCCAGTAGTATCGGCCGTGGAAACACCATATATTTT.